These 18 T cell receptor beta chains were sequenced from one sample in a study of T cell responses to AZD1222 COVID-19 vaccine. Some clones are missing from TCRdb's copy, which holds only in-frame ones; the method was immunoSEQ multiplex PCR. The repertoire holds 85,000 to 110,000 clones, with roughly 88% as singletons. The sequences come from peripheral blood, collected on day 0 of AZD1222 vaccination. Receptors were obtained from an adult in good health.

The rearrangement joins TRBV5-1 to TRBJ2-7, with D tentatively TRBD1 or TRBD2 (5 bases each). CDR1 SGHRS and CDR2 YFSETQ come from the germline V gene. This CDR3 is 14 amino acids long. The V end lost 4 bases, the J end lost 3 bases, and 14 bases lay between the germline ends. The CDR3 DNA reads TGCGCCAGCAGCCCACCCGGGACGGACTACGAGCAGTACTTC. Residues: CASSPPGTDYEQYF.

V usage is TRBV18 and J usage is TRBJ1-1; D perhaps matches TRBD1 (5 bases). This CDR3 has 15 amino acids. Germline CDR1 is KGHSH and CDR2 is LQKENI. V lost 4 bases to trimming and J lost 1 base, with 13 bases between them. This CDR3 is CASSQGTWGNTEAFF. CDR3 coding DNA: TGTGCCAGCTCACAGGGGACGTGGGGGAACACTGAAGCTTTCTTT.

The rearrangement links TRBV30 to TRBJ1-2; D is perhaps TRBD1 (5 bases). V lost 2 bases to trimming and J lost 4 bases, with 14 bases between them. CDR1 is GTSNPN, CDR2 SVGIG, per germline (reference sequence). The CDR3 runs 14 residues. CDR3 bases: TGTGCCTGGAGTCCTAGGGACTTCTCCTATGGCTACACCTTC. Translating gives CAWSPRDFSYGYTF.

The chain has TRBV7-8 and TRBJ1-1; TRBD1 might be the D (5 bases). Germline V gives CDR1 SGHVS, CDR2 FQNEAQ. V was cut by 2 bases and J by 3 bases, with 31 bases left in between. This CDR3 spans 21 amino acids. CDR3: CASSLRVRGLSAYRTDTEAFF. Written as DNA, the CDR3 is TGTGCCAGCAGCTTAAGGGTCCGGGGACTTTCCGCCTACAGGACTGACACTGAAGCTTTCTTT.

This clone came up once. The chain combines TRBV19 with TRBJ1-5; possible D gene TRBD1, 5 bases. CDR1 LNHDA and CDR2 SQIVND come from the germline V gene (reference sequence). CDR3 size: 16 residues. V dropped 6 bases and J dropped 5 bases, with 20 bases sitting between them. Here the CDR3 reads CASSGAQTMGDQPQHF. In DNA form, the CDR3 reads TGTGCCAGTAGCGGGGCGCAGACAATGGGGGATCAGCCCCAGCATTTT.

V is TRBV30 and J is TRBJ1-2; D is perhaps TRBD1 (6 bases). The germline V gene encodes CDR1 GTSNPN and CDR2 SVGIG (reference sequence). The V and J ends lost 7 bases and 4 bases respectively, with 25 bases between them. This CDR3 spans 16 amino acids. The CDR3 bases are TGTGCCTCACCGAAGCCCCGTCGGGGGGCGAGCTATGGCTACACCTTC. Protein product: CASPKPRRGASYGYTF.

The chain joins TRBV27 to TRBJ2-1; no reliable D call. The CDR3 is 15 residues long. From germline, CDR1 is MNHEY and CDR2 SMNVEV (reference sequence). The V gene lost 3 bases and the J gene lost 7 bases, with 16 bases spanning the gap. CDR3 sequence (DNA): TGTGCCAGCAGTTTGTCCTGGACGCCCCAAAATGAGCAGTTCTTC. Translating it yields CASSLSWTPQNEQFF.

The chain links TRBV5-6 to TRBJ2-6; D is possibly TRBD1 (5 bases). V lost 0 bases, J lost 2 bases, and 9 bases lay in between. The CDR3 is 16 amino acids. CDR1 SGHDT and CDR2 YYEEEE come from the germline V gene. This CDR3 is CASSLVSGPGANVLTF. CDR3 DNA: TGTGCCAGCAGCTTGGTATCAGGGCCTGGGGCCAACGTCCTGACTTTC.

This clone was seen only once. The rearrangement uses TRBV12-3 or TRBV12-4 and TRBJ1-2; maybe TRBD1 (5 bases). V lost 1 base and J 7 bases, leaving 10 bases between the germline ends. This CDR3 has 13 amino acids. CDR3 DNA: TGTGCCAGCAGTTTAGACAGGATAGGTGGCTACACCTTC. Translation: CASSLDRIGGYTF.

There are a few counts of this clone. V is TRBV7-3 and J is TRBJ2-2; D unclear. From germline, CDR1 is SGHTA and CDR2 FQGTGA. CDR3 size: 11 residues. Between the trimmed V and J ends, which lost 7 bases and 3 bases, there was a span of 3 bases. CDR3 sequence: CASTDTGELFF. The DNA of the CDR3 is TGTGCCAGCACCGACACCGGGGAGCTGTTTTTT. The entire variable domain, with the rest obtained from reference TRBV7-3 and TRBJ2-2, is as follows: GAGVSQTPSNKVTEKGKYVELRCDPISGHTALYWYRQSLGQGPEFLIYFQGTGAADDSGLPNDRFFAVRPEGSVSTLKIQRTERGDSAVYLCASTDTGELFFGEGSRLTVL.

The chain uses TRBV15 and TRBJ1-1; D unclear. V lost 4 bases to trimming and J lost 4 bases, with 10 bases between them. The CDR3 contains 13 residues. Germline V gene data show CDR1 as LNHNV and CDR2 as YYDKDF (reference sequence). The CDR3 region is CATSTGPITEAFF. The CDR3 DNA reads as TGTGCCACCAGCACCGGGCCGATCACTGAAGCTTTCTTT.

The V call is TRBV20-1, the J call TRBJ2-7, with D unclear. The CDR3 is made up of 11 amino acids. Germline loops: CDR1 DFQATT, CDR2 SNEGSKA (reference sequence). The V end lost 5 bases, the J end lost 2 bases, and 7 bases lay between the germline ends. CDR3 in amino acids: CSAYQTYEQYF. The CDR3 DNA reads TGCAGTGCTTATCAGACCTACGAGCAGTACTTC.

The chain couples TRBV15 to TRBJ1-1, with TRBD1 matching 7 bases. V lost 11 bases, J lost 6 bases, and 9 bases stayed unmatched. The CDR3 runs to 12 residues. Germline values: CDR1 LNHNV, CDR2 YYDKDF (reference sequence). Here the CDR3 DNA reads TGTGCCTCTGGACAGGAGGGGGCTGAAGCTTTCTTT. Translation: CASGQEGAEAFF. The variable domain in full, completed from reference TRBV15 and TRBJ1-1, reads DAMVIQNPRYQVTQFGKPVTLSCSQTLNHNVMYWYQQKSSQAPKLLFHYYDKDFNNEADTPDNFQSRRPNTSFCFLDIRSPGLGDTAMYLCASGQEGAEAFFGQGTRLTVV.

The chain carries TRBV11-3 and TRBJ2-3, with 10 positions matching TRBD2. The length of the CDR3 is 14 residues. Germline V gene data show CDR1 as SGHNT and CDR2 as YENEEA. Trimming removed 1 base from V and 8 bases from J; junction bases left unmatched: 3. The CDR3 loop is CASSLGAGGPTQYF. As DNA, the CDR3 is TGTGCCAGCAGCTTAGGAGCGGGGGGGCCTACGCAGTATTTT. The entire variable domain, with the rest obtained from reference TRBV11-3 and TRBJ2-3, is as follows: EAGVVQSPRYKIIEKKQPVAFWCNPISGHNTLYWYLQNLGQGPELLIRYENEEAVDDSQLPKDRFSAERLKGVDSTLKIQPAELGDSAVYLCASSLGAGGPTQYFGPGTRLTVL.

V is TRBV6-5 and J is TRBJ1-2, with D maybe TRBD1 (5 bases). V was shortened by 2 bases and J by 14 bases, with 15 bases between the two germline ends. This CDR3 has 12 residues. Germline V gives CDR1 MNHEY, CDR2 SVGAGI. CDR3 nucleotides: TGTGCCAGCAGTTACCCTGGGACCCTAGTTACCTTC. As protein: CASSYPGTLVTF.

The chain has TRBV15 and TRBJ2-6; D call uncertain. The CDR3 contains 15 residues. CDR1 and CDR2 from the germline V gene are LNHNV and YYDKDF (reference sequence). The V gene lost 0 bases and the J gene lost 4 bases, with 7 bases spanning the gap. The CDR3 nucleotides are TGTGCCACCAGCAGAGAAACGACGGGGGCCAACGTCCTGACTTTC. Translating it yields CATSRETTGANVLTF.

The chain joins TRBV4-3 to TRBJ2-7; D gene unclear. The CDR3 consists of 17 residues. Germline V gene data show CDR1 as LGHNA and CDR2 as YSLEER. Trimming shortened V by 0 bases and J by 1 base, and 16 bases separated the two germline ends. The CDR3 DNA follows: TGCGCCAGCAGCCAAGATCTTGGGGTCTATCCTTCCTACGAGCAGTACTTC. This codes for CASSQDLGVYPSYEQYF.

The sample holds a few counts of this clone. The chain combines TRBV6-1 with TRBJ1-2; 7 bases line up with TRBD1. V gave up 0 bases and J gave up 1 base; unmatched junction bases: 8. The length of the CDR3 is 17 residues. Germline V gives CDR1 MNHNS, CDR2 SASEGT. This chain's CDR3 is CASSEAEVGDSNYGYTF. The CDR3 DNA sequence: TGTGCCAGCAGTGAAGCGGAAGTTGGGGACAGTAACTATGGCTACACCTTC.